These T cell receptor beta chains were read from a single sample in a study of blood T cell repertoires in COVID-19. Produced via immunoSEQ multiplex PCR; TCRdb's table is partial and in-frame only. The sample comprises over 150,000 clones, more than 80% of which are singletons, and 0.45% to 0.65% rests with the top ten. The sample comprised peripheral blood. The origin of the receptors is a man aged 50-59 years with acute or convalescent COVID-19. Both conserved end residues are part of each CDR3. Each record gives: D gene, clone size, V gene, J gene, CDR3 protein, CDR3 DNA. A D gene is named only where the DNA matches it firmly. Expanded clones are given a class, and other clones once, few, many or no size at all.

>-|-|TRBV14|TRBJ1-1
CASRGRGVFMNTEAFF
TGTGCCAGCCGCGGCCGGGGGGTCTTCATGAACACTGAAGCTTTCTTT
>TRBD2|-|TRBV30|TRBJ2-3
CAWGDLAGGPGDTQYF
TGTGCCTGGGGGGATCTAGCGGGAGGGCCAGGCGATACGCAGTATTTT
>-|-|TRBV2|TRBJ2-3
CASSAEDWRSTDTQYF
TGTGCCAGCAGTGCCGAGGACTGGCGGAGCACAGATACGCAGTATTTT
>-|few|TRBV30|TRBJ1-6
CAWSGSSYNSPLHF
TGTGCCTGGAGTGGCAGCTCCTATAATTCACCCCTCCACTTT
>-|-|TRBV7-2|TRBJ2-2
CASSLVGGWNTGELFF
TGTGCCAGCAGCTTAGTGGGGGGATGGAACACCGGGGAGCTGTTTTTT
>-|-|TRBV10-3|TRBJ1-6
CAISEYGSSYNSPLHF
TGTGCCATCAGTGAGTACGGGAGCTCCTATAATTCACCCCTCCACTTT
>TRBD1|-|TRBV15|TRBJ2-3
CATSRLWTGEEEDTQYF
TGTGCCACCAGCAGGCTCTGGACAGGGGAAGAAGAAGATACGCAGTATTTT
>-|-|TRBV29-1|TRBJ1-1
CSVPTHQPGNTEAFF
TGCAGCGTTCCAACCCATCAACCGGGGAACACTGAAGCTTTCTTT
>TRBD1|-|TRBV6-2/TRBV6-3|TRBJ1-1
CASSYSYRDSNLNTEAFF
TGTGCCAGCAGTTACTCGTATAGGGACAGCAACCTGAACACTGAAGCTTTCTTT
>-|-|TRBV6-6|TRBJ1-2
CASRPPDRNLHGYTF
TGTGCCAGCAGGCCACCAGACAGGAACCTTCATGGCTACACCTTC
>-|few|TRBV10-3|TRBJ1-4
CAISESGMNEKLFF
TGTGCCATCAGTGAATCAGGGATGAATGAAAAACTGTTTTTT
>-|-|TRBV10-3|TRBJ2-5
CAISEVEETQYF
TGTGCCATCAGTGAGGTAGAAGAGACCCAGTACTTC
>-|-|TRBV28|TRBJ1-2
CASRRDVGYTF
TGTGCCAGCAGGCGGGACGTTGGCTACACCTTC
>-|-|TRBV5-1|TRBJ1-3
CASSLAQGASGNTIYF
TGCGCCAGCAGCTTGGCCCAAGGGGCCTCTGGAAACACCATATATTTT
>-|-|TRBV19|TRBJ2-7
CASSIPGSYEQYF
TGTGCCAGTAGTATCCCCGGTTCCTACGAGCAGTACTTC
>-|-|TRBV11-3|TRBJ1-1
CASSISGGNTEAFF
TGTGCCAGCAGTATTAGCGGCGGGAACACTGAAGCTTTCTTT
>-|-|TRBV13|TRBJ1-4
CASSFYQTERNEKLFF
TGTGCCAGCAGCTTCTACCAGACAGAAAGGAATGAAAAACTGTTTTTT
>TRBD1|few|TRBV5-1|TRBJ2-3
CASSWGQSLDTQYF
TGCGCCAGCAGCTGGGGACAGAGTCTGGATACGCAGTATTTT
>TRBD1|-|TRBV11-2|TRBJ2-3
CASSLVGQGVDTQYF
TGTGCCAGCAGCTTAGTTGGACAGGGGGTGGATACGCAGTATTTT
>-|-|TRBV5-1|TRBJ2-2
CASGSTGRVDTGELFF
TGCGCCAGCGGGTCAACCGGCAGGGTGGACACCGGGGAGCTGTTTTTT
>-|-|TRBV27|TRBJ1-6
CASTTTGPNSPLHF
TGTGCCAGCACCACAACAGGGCCGAATTCACCCCTCCACTTT
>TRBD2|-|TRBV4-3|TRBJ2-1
CASSQDMAGGEQFF
TGCGCCAGCAGCCAAGACATGGCGGGGGGAGAGCAGTTCTTC
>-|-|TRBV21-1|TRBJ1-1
CASSKEGGQVNTEAFF
TGTGCCAGCAGCAAAGAGGGGGGACAGGTGAACACTGAAGCTTTCTTT
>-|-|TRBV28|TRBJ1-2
CASSLQAYGYTF
TGTGCCAGCAGTTTGCAAGCCTATGGCTACACCTTC
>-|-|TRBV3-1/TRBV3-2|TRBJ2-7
CASSQDRRGKGEQYF
TGTGCCAGCAGCCAAGATCGCCGGGGAAAGGGCGAGCAGTACTTC
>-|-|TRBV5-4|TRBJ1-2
CASSLATGDYGYTF
TGTGCCAGCAGCTTGGCTACGGGGGACTATGGCTACACCTTC
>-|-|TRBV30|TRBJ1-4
CAWSLSATNEKLFF
TGTGCCTGGAGCTTGTCCGCAACTAATGAAAAACTGTTTTTT
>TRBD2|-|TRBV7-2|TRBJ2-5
CASSSRTSGETQYF
TGTGCCAGCAGCTCGCGGACTAGCGGAGAGACCCAGTACTTC
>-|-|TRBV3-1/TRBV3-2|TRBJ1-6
CASSQEEISPLHF
TGTGCCAGCAGCCAAGAGGAGATTTCACCCCTCCACTTT
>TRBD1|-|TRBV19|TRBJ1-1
CASRPFGTANTEAFF
TGTGCCAGTAGACCCTTCGGGACAGCAAACACTGAAGCTTTCTTT
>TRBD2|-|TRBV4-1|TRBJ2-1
CASSQDLAGGNNEQFF
TGCGCCAGCAGCCAAGATTTAGCGGGAGGGAATAATGAGCAGTTCTTC
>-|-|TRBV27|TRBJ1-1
CASSSSRRVTEAFF
TGTGCCAGCAGTTCCTCGAGGAGGGTCACTGAAGCTTTCTTT
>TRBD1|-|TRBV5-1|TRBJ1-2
CASSSQGAQYGYTF
TGCGCCAGCAGCTCCCAGGGGGCCCAGTATGGCTACACCTTC
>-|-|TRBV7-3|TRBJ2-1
CASSLAGLSNEQFF
TGTGCCAGCAGCTTAGCCGGACTATCCAATGAGCAGTTCTTC
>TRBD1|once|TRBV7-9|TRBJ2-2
CASSSTPGQGTTGELFF
TGTGCCAGCAGCTCCACCCCGGGACAGGGCACAACCGGGGAGCTGTTTTTT
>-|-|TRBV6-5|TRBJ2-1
CASSRTGYNEQFF
TGTGCCAGCAGTCGAACAGGGTACAATGAGCAGTTCTTC
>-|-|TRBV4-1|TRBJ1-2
CASSQKSPGDYGYTF
TGCGCCAGCAGCCAGAAGAGTCCAGGGGACTATGGCTACACCTTC
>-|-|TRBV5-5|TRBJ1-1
CASSFSEYMNTEAFF
TGTGCCAGCAGCTTTAGCGAGTATATGAACACTGAAGCTTTCTTT
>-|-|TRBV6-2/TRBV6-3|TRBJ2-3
CASSYPRQGTDTQYF
TGTGCCAGCAGTTACCCCAGACAGGGCACAGATACGCAGTATTTT
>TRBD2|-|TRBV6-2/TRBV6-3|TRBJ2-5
CASSYGVAGQETQYF
TGTGCCAGCAGTTACGGTGTAGCGGGACAAGAGACCCAGTACTTC
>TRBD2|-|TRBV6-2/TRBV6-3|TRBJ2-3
CASSKSGVQVDTQYF
TGTGCCAGCAGCAAGAGCGGGGTTCAGGTAGATACGCAGTATTTT
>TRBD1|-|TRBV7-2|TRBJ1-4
CASSPPGTGNEKLFF
TGTGCCAGCAGCCCCCCCGGGACAGGAAATGAAAAACTGTTTTTT
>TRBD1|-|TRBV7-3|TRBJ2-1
CASSFGQGANNEQFF
TGTGCCAGCAGCTTCGGACAGGGGGCGAACAATGAGCAGTTCTTC
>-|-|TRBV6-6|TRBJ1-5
CASSLQDNQPQHF
TGTGCCAGCAGTCTACAGGATAATCAGCCCCAGCATTTT
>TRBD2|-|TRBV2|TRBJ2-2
CASRRSVAGGTGELFF
TGTGCCAGCAGGAGATCTGTAGCGGGGGGGACCGGGGAGCTGTTTTTT
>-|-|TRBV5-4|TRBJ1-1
CASSLTVNTEAFF
TGTGCCAGCAGCTTGACGGTGAACACTGAAGCTTTCTTT
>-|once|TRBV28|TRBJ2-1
CASSLPSGVSIKFF
TGTGCCAGCAGTTTACCCTCGGGTGTTTCGATTAAGTTCTTC
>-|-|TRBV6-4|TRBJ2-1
CASSDKDWSVDEQFF
TGTGCCAGCAGTGACAAGGACTGGTCAGTTGATGAGCAGTTCTTC
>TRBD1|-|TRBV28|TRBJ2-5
CASRTTGIATQYF
TGTGCCAGCAGGACGACAGGGATCGCGACCCAGTACTTC
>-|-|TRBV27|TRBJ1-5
CASRPLGGRNQPQHF
TGTGCCAGCAGACCTCTAGGAGGGCGCAATCAGCCCCAGCATTTT
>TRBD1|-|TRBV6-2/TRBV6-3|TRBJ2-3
CASSDGQGMVGDTQYF
TGTGCCAGCAGTGACGGACAGGGGATGGTCGGAGATACGCAGTATTTT